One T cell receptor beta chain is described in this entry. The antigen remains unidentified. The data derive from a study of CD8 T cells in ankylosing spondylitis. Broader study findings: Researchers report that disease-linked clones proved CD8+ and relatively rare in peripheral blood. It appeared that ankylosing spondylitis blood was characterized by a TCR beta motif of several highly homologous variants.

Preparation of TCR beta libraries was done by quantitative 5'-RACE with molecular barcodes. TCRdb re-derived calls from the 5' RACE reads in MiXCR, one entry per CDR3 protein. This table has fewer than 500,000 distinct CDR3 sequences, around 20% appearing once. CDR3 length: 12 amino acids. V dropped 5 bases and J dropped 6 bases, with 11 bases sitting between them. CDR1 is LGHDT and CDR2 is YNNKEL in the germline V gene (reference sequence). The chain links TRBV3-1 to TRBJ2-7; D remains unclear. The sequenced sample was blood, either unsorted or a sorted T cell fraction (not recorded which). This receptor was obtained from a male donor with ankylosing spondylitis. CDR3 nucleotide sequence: TGTGCCAGCAGCAATCTACGCGCCGAGCAGTACTTC. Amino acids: CASSNLRAEQYF.